The source of this T cell receptor beta chain is a study of tumor-infiltrating lymphocytes in oesophageal squamous cell carcinoma. CDR3 length: 13 amino acids. Germline-derived CDR1 and CDR2 are SGHVS and FNYEAQ. TCRdb re-called the PCR reads through MiXCR, storing one row per CDR3 protein. The sample lists 15,000 to 18,000 distinct CDR3 sequences, around 50% occurring once. The sequence derives from a female donor with esophageal squamous cell carcinoma. This chain uses TRBV7-6 with TRBJ2-3; TRBD1 might be the D (6 bases). The better agreement between TRBJ2-1 and the DNA end casts doubt on the J call. Sample: esophageal tumor tissue. The CDR3 nucleotides read TGTGCCAGCAGCGCAACAGGGCAGGATGAGCAGTTCTTC. Translating it yields CASSATGQDEQFF.